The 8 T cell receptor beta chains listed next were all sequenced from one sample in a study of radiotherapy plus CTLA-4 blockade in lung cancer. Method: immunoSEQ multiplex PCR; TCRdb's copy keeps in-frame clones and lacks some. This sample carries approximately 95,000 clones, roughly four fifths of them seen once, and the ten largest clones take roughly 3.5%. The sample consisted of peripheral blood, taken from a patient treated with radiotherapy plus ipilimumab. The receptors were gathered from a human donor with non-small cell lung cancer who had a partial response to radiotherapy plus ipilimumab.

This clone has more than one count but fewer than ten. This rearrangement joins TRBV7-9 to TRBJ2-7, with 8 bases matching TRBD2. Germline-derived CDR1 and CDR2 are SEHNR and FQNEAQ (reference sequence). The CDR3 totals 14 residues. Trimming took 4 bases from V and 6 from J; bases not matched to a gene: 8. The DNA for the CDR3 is TGTGCCAGCAGCTCCGGGACTAGGCAAAGCGAGCAGTACTTC. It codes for CASSSGTRQSEQYF.

The CDR3, as DNA: TGTGCCAGCAGTCAGTACAATGAGCAGTTCTTC. It yields the protein CASSQYNEQFF. The rearrangement joins TRBV6-5 to TRBJ2-1; D ambiguous. The CDR3 length is 11 residues. V was trimmed by 5 bases and J by 4 bases, leaving 3 bases between them. Germline-derived CDR1 and CDR2 are MNHEY and SVGAGI.

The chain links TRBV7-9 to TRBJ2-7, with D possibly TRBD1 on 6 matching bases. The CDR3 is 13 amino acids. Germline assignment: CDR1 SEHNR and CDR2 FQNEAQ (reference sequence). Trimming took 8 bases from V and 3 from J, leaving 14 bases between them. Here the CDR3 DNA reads TGTGCCAGCTCCCTGGGGGCAGACTACGAGCAGTACTTC. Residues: CASSLGADYEQYF. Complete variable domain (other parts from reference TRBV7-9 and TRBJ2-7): DTGVSQNPRHKITKRGQNVTFRCDPISEHNRLYWYRQTLGQGPEFLTYFQNEAQLEKSRLLSDRFSAERPKGSFSTLEIQRTEQGDSAMYLCASSLGADYEQYFGPGTRLTVT.

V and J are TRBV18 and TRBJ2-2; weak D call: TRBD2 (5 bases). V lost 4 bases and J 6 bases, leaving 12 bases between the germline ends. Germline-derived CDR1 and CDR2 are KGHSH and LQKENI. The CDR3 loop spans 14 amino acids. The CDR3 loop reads CASSLEQRSGELFF. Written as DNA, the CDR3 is TGTGCCAGCTCACTGGAACAGCGGTCCGGGGAGCTGTTTTTT.

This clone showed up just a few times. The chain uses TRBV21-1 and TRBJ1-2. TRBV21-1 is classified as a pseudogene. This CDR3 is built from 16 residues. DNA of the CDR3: TGTGCCAGCAGCAAAGCAACGGGGTCCGCTAACTATGGCTACACCTTC. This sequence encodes CASSKATGSANYGYTF.

This CDR3 is CASTGQINQPQHF. The DNA for the CDR3 is TGTGCCAGCACTGGACAGATCAATCAGCCCCAGCATTTT. The chain is built from TRBV6-5 and TRBJ1-5, with D possibly matching TRBD1 (6 bases). Trimming stripped 7 bases from V and 3 bases from J, with 10 bases between. Per the germline V gene, CDR1 is MNHEY and CDR2 is SVGAGI. The CDR3 loop spans 13 amino acids.

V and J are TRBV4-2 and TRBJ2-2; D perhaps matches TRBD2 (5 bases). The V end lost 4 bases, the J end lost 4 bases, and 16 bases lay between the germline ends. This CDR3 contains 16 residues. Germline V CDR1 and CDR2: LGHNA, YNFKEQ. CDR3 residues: CASSLRGIGSTGELFF. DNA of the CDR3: TGTGCCAGCAGCCTGAGAGGGATAGGGAGCACCGGGGAGCTGTTTTTT.

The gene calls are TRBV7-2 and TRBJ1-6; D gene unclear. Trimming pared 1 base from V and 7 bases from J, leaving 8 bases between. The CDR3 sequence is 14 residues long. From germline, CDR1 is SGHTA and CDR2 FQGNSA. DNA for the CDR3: TGTGCCAGCAGCTTAGGAGGGAGGAATTCACCCCTCCACTTT. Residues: CASSLGGRNSPLHF. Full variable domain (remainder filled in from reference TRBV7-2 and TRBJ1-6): GAGVSQSPSNKVTEKGKDVELRCDPISGHTALYWYRQSLGQGLEFLIYFQGNSAPDKSGLPSDRFSAERTGGSVSTLTIQRTQQEDSAVYLCASSLGGRNSPLHFGNGTRLTVT.